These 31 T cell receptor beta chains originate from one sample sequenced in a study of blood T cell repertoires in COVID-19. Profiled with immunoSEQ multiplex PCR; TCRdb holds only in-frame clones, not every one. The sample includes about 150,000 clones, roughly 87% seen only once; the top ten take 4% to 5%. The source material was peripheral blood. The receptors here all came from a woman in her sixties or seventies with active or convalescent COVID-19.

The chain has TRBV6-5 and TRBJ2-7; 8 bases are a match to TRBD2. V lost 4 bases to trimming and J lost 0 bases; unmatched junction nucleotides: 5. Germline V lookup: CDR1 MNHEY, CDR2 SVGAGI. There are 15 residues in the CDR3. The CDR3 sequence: CASSFGSGGSYEQYF. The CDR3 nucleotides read TGTGCCAGCAGTTTCGGCAGCGGGGGCTCCTACGAGCAGTACTTC.

DNA of the CDR3: TGTGCCAGCAGCGTAGCTGGCCAGGGCCCTACCTACAATGAGCAGTTCTTC. Its protein product is CASSVAGQGPTYNEQFF. The genes are TRBV9 and TRBJ2-1; TRBD1 is a possible D gene (5 bases). The germline gives CDR1 SGDLS, CDR2 YYNGEE. Trimming pared 0 bases from V and 2 bases from J, leaving 15 bases between. This CDR3 has 17 amino acids.

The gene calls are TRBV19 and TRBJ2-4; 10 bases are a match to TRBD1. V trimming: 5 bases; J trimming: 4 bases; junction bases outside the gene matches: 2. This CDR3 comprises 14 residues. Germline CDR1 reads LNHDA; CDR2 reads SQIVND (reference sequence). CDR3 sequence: CASSPGQGKNIQYF. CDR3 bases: TGTGCCAGTAGTCCGGGACAGGGGAAAAACATTCAGTACTTC.

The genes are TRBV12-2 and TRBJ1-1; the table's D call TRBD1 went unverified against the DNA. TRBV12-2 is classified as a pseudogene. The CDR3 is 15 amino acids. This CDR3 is CASRSLGQANTEAFF. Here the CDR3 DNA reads TGTGCAAGTCGCTCCCTAGGACAGGCTAACACTGAAGCTTTCTTT.

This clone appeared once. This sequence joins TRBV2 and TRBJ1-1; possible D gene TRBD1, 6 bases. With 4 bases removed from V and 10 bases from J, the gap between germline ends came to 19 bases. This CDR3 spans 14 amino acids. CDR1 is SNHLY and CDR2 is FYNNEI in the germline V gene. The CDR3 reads CASSGGHPTLGAFF. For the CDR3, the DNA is TGTGCCAGCAGTGGGGGACATCCCACCCTGGGAGCTTTCTTT.

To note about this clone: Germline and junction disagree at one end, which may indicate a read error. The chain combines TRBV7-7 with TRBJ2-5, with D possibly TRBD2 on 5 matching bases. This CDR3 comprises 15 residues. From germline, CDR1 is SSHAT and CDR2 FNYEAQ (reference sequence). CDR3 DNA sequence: TGTGCTAGCAGCTTATCCGGGGTAGGAAAAGAGACCCAGTACTTC. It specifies CASSLSGVGKETQYF.

CDR3 sequence: CASSSSRDRGNEKLFF. The CDR3 DNA reads TGTGCCAGCAGTTCGAGCCGAGACCGAGGCAATGAAAAACTGTTTTTT. This rearrangement joins TRBV5-4 to TRBJ1-4, with D unclear. Trimming removed 5 bases at V and 5 bases at J, with 19 bases between. Germline-derived CDR1 and CDR2 are SGHNT and YYREEE (reference sequence). This CDR3 spans 16 amino acids.

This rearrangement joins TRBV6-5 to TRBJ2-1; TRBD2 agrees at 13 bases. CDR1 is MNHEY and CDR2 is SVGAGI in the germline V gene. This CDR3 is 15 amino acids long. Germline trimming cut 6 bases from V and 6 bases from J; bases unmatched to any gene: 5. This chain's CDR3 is CASSTTSGGANEQFF. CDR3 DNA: TGTGCCAGCAGCACCACTAGCGGGGGGGCCAATGAGCAGTTCTTC.

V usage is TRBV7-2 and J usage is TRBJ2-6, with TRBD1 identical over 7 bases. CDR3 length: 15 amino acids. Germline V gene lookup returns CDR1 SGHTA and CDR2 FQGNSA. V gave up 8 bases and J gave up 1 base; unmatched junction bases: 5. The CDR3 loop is CASDRAPSGANVLTF. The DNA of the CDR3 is TGTGCCAGCGACAGGGCACCATCTGGGGCCAACGTCCTGACTTTC.

CDR3 sequence: CASSSRQGQQTQYF. CDR3 nucleotides: TGTGCCAGCAGCTCCCGACAGGGTCAGCAGACCCAGTACTTC. The chain couples TRBV7-2 to TRBJ2-5; TRBD1 aligns across 7 bases. The CDR3 contains 14 residues. CDR1 SGHTA and CDR2 FQGNSA come from the germline V gene. J gave up 6 bases and V 4 bases, and 8 bases lay outside the gene matches.

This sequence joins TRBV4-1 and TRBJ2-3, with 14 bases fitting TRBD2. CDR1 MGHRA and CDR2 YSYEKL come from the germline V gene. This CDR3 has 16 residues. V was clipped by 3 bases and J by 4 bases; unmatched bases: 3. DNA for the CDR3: TGCGCCAGCAGCCACCCGGGACTAGCGGGGGCAGATACGCAGTATTTT. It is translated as CASSHPGLAGADTQYF.

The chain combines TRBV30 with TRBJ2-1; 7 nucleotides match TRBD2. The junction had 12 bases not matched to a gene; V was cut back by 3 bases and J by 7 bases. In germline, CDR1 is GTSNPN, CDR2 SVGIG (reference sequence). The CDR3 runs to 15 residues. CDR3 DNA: TGTGCCTGGAGCCCCTGGGCGGGGGTTAGTAATGAGCAGTTCTTC. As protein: CAWSPWAGVSNEQFF.

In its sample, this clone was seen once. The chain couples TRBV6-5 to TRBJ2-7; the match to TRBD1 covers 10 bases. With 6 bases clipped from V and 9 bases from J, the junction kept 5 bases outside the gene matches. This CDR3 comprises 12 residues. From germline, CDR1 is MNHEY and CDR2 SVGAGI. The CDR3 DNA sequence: TGTGCCAGCAGGGGGGGACAGGGGAGGCAGTACTTC. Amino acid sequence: CASRGGQGRQYF.

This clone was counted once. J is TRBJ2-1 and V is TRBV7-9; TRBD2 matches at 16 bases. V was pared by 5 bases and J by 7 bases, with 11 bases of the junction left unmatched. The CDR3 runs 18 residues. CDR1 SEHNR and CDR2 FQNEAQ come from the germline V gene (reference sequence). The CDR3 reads CASSPTGTSGGGGNEQFF. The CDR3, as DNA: TGTGCCAGCAGCCCGACTGGGACTAGCGGGGGGGGAGGGAATGAGCAGTTCTTC.

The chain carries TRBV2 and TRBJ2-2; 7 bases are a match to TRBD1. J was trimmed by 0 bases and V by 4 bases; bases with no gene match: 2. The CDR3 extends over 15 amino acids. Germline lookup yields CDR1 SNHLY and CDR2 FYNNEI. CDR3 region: CASSAGTANTGELFF. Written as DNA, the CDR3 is TGTGCCAGCAGTGCGGGGACAGCGAACACCGGGGAGCTGTTTTTT.

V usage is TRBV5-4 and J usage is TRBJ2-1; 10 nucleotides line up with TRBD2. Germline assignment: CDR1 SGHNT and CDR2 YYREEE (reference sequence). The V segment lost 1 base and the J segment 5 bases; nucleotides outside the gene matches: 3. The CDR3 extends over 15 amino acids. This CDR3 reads CASSLTSGVDNEQFF. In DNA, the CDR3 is TGTGCCAGCAGCTTGACTAGCGGGGTGGACAATGAGCAGTTCTTC.

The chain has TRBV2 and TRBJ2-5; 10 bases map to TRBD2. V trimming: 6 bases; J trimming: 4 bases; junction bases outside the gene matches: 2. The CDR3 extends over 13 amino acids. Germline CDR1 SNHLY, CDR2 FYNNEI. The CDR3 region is CASRTSGAETQYF. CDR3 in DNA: TGTGCCAGCAGAACTAGCGGGGCAGAGACCCAGTACTTC.

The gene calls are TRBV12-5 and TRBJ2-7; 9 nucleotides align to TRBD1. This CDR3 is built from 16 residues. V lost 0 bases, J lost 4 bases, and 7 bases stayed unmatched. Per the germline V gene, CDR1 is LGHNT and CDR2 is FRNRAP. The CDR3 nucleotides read TGTGCTAGTGGTTTGGTACAGGGACAGGGCATTTACGAGCAGTACTTC. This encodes CASGLVQGQGIYEQYF.

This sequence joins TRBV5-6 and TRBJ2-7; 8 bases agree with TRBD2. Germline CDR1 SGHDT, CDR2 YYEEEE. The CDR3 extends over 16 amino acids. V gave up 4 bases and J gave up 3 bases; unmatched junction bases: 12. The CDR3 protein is CASSLSGGPSIYEQYF. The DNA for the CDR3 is TGTGCCAGCAGCCTGTCGGGGGGGCCTTCAATCTACGAGCAGTACTTC.

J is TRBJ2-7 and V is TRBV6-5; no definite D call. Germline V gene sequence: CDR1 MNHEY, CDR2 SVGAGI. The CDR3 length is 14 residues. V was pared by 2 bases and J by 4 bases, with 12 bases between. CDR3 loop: CASSYTKTSYEQYF. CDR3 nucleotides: TGTGCCAGCAGTTACACTAAAACCTCTTACGAGCAGTACTTC.

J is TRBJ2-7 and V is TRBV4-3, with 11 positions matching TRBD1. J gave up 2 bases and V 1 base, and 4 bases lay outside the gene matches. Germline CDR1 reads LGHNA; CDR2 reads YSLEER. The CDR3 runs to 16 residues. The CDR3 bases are TGCGCCAGCAGCCAAGCAATGGGACAGGGGGCCTACGAGCAGTACTTC. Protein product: CASSQAMGQGAYEQYF.

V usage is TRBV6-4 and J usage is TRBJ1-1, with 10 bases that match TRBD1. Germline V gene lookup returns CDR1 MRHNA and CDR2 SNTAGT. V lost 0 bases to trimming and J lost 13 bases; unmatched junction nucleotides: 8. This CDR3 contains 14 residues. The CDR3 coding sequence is TGTGCCAGCAGTGACTCGAGGGACAGGGGTAATGTTTTCTTT. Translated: CASSDSRDRGNVFF.

Here the CDR3 DNA reads TGTGCCAGCAGCCTCCGGGATAACTATGGCTACACCTTC. Protein sequence: CASSLRDNYGYTF. This chain joins TRBV7-9 and TRBJ1-2; D not certain. The CDR3 is made up of 13 amino acids. V was clipped by 5 bases and J by 1 base, with 8 bases between them. The germline V gene has CDR1 SEHNR and CDR2 FQNEAQ (reference sequence).

The CDR3 reads CASSLQTQETQYF. Written as DNA, the CDR3 is TGTGCCAGCAGCTTACAAACTCAAGAGACCCAGTACTTC. This sequence joins TRBV7-6 and TRBJ2-5, with unresolved D. The CDR3 extends over 13 amino acids. The germline V gene encodes CDR1 SGHVS and CDR2 FNYEAQ. Trimming took 2 bases from V and 2 from J, leaving 6 bases between them.

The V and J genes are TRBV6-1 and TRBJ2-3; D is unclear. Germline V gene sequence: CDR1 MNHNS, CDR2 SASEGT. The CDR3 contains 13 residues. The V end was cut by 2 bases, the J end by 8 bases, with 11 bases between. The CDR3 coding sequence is TGTGCCAGCAGTGAATTTCGGGTTAGTACGCAGTATTTT. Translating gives CASSEFRVSTQYF.

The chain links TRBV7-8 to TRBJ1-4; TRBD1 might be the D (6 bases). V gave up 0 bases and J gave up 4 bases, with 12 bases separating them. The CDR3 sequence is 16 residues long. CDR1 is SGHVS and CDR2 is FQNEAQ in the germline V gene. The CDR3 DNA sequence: TGTGCCAGCAGCTTAGCAGAAGGGGGGGGTAATGAAAAACTGTTTTTT. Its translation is CASSLAEGGGNEKLFF.

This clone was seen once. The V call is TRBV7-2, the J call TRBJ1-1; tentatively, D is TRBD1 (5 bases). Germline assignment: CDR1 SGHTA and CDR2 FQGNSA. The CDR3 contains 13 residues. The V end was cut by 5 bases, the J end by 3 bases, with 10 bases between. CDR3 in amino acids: CASSVGGYTEAFF. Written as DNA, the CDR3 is TGTGCCAGCAGCGTCGGGGGGTACACTGAAGCTTTCTTT.

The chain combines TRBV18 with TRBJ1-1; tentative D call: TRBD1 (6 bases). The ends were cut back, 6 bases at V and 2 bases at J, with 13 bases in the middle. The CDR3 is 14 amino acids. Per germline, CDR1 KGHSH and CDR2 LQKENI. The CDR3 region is CASSLQGINTEAFF. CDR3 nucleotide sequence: TGTGCCAGCTCCCTACAGGGAATCAACACTGAAGCTTTCTTT.

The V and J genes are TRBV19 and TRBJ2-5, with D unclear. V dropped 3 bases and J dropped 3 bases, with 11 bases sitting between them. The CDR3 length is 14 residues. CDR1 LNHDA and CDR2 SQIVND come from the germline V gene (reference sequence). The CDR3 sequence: CASSIQATEETQYF. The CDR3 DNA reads TGTGCCAGTAGTATTCAGGCGACCGAAGAGACCCAGTACTTC.

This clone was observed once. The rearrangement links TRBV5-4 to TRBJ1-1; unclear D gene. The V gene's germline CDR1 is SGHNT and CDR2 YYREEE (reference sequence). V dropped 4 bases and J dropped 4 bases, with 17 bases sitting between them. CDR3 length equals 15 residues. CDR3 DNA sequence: TGTGCCAGCAGCACTGCACTCACCCTCCCCACTGAAGCTTTCTTT. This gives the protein CASSTALTLPTEAFF.

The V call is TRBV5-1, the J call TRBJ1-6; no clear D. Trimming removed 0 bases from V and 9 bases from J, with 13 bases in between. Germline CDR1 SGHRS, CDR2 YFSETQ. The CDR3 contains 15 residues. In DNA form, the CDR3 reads TGCGCCAGCAGCTTGGCCCCGCCCGAGGGTTCACCCCTCCACTTT. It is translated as CASSLAPPEGSPLHF.